This T cell receptor (beta chain) was identified during a study of blood T cell repertoires in COVID-19. Study summary: PBMCs, B-cell-depleted T cells, or T cells were the source of the cDNA or gDNA that made up the material.

Seattle enrolled patients during active infection and tracked them longitudinally. This clone has more than one count but fewer than ten. Per the study methods: Estimation of nucleated cell counts was performed using reference gene primer amplification. Method: immunoSEQ multiplex PCR; TCRdb's copy keeps in-frame clones and lacks some. The DNA was the basis for D and trimming; V, J and clone size are from that table. This sample has about 210,000 clones, with about 82% found just once. Germline V gene data show CDR1 as MNHNS and CDR2 as SASEGT. Trimming removed 2 bases from V and 4 bases from J, with 11 bases in between. The CDR3 spans 14 residues.

The clonotype comes from a man in his sixties with COVID-19, enrolled during active disease. The chain has TRBV6-1 and TRBJ1-1; D is perhaps TRBD1 (6 bases). The specimen was peripheral blood. Written as DNA, the CDR3 is TGTGCCAGCAGTGAAACCAGGGGATCCACTGAAGCTTTCTTT. Protein: CASSETRGSTEAFF.